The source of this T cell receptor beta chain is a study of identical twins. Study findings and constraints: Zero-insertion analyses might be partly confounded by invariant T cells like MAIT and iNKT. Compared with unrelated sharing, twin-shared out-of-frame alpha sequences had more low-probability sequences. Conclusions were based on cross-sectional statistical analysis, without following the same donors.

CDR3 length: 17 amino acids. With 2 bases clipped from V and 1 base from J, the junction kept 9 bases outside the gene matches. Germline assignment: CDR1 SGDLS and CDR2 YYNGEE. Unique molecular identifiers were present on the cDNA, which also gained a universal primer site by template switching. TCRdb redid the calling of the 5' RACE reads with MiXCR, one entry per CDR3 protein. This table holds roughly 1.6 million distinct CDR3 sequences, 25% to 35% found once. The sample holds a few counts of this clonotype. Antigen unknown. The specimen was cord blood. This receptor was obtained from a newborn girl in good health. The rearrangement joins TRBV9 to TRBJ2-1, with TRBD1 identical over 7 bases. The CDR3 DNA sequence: TGTGCCAGCAGCGTCTCTGACAGGGTTAAGTCCTACAATGAGCAGTTCTTC. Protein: CASSVSDRVKSYNEQFF.